These T cell receptor beta chains were read from a single sample in a study of control samples from healthy donors and cancer patients. TCRdb's table, derived via immunoSEQ multiplex PCR, lists solely in-frame clones and lacks some. The sample records about 92,000 clones, roughly 82% being singletons. Sequenced material: blood. The receptors originated from a woman aged 60-75 years in good health. CDR3s leave out the opening cysteine and the closing phenylalanine or tryptophan. D genes are given only for firm matches. Where a row states a size, it is once, few, many or the class of an expanded clone; other rows omit it.

size,J,D,V,CDR3
-,TRBJ1-1,-,TRBV10-3,AISEGPSGEAF
-,TRBJ1-4,-,TRBV15,ATSRVLWGNEKLF
once,TRBJ1-5,-,TRBV7-9,ASSLDSNQPQH
-,TRBJ2-3,-,TRBV2,ASRGDNTDTQY
-,TRBJ2-7,TRBD2,TRBV13,ASSLGGTRVYEQY
-,TRBJ1-3,-,TRBV7-9,ASSAQGLDTIY
-,TRBJ2-2,-,TRBV6-6,ASSYDAGELF
-,TRBJ1-6,-,TRBV6-1,ASSEGGNSPLH
-,TRBJ2-3,-,TRBV12-3/TRBV12-4,ASSGASTDTQY
once,TRBJ1-2,TRBD1,TRBV6-5,ANKGQGATGYT
once,TRBJ2-1,-,TRBV11-2,ASSFDAYLRGEQF
-,TRBJ1-4,-,TRBV9,ASSVEDGRGGEKLF
-,TRBJ2-3,TRBD2,TRBV25-1,ASSEGLAGGSDTQY
-,TRBJ2-1,TRBD2,TRBV18,ASSPQAGDNEQF
-,TRBJ2-1,TRBD2,TRBV19,ASSVWGGNNEQF
once,TRBJ2-1,TRBD2,TRBV6-5,ASSLTSGSINEQF
-,TRBJ2-3,TRBD2,TRBV10-1,ASSEGAGRQDTQY
once,TRBJ1-5,-,TRBV10-3,AISESDGQPQH
-,TRBJ1-2,TRBD1,TRBV19,ASAPGQGVEGYT
-,TRBJ2-3,TRBD2,TRBV10-1,ASSRTSGGSTDTQY
-,TRBJ2-5,TRBD2,TRBV9,ASSARGLPAETQY
few,TRBJ1-1,-,TRBV29-1,STQWGRTEAF
-,TRBJ1-6,-,TRBV3-1/TRBV3-2,ASSPGPNNSPLH
-,TRBJ1-1,-,TRBV9,ASSVALGSEAF
-,TRBJ1-4,-,TRBV18,ASSPPSGAPNEKLF
-,TRBJ1-2,TRBD1,TRBV19,ASSPYDRAFYGYT
-,TRBJ2-7,-,TRBV6-5,ASNLVAGPNYEQY
-,TRBJ2-7,TRBD1,TRBV18,ASSLTHRGRSDEQY
-,TRBJ2-1,TRBD2,TRBV28,ASSLEAGGSYNEQF
-,TRBJ2-7,TRBD2,TRBV28,ASSQGGLAGPYEQY
-,TRBJ1-4,TRBD1,TRBV18,ASSPSTGSGRNEKLF
once,TRBJ1-5,-,TRBV19,ASRMFRGDQPQH
-,TRBJ2-3,-,TRBV10-3,AIRSSTDTQY
-,TRBJ2-1,-,TRBV5-4,ASSLTSSYNEQF
-,TRBJ2-3,-,TRBV13,ASSSSLDGIDTDTQY
-,TRBJ2-3,-,TRBV11-1,ASSLTVSTDTQY
-,TRBJ1-6,TRBD1,TRBV4-3,ASSQETGGNSPLH
-,TRBJ2-2,TRBD1,TRBV28,ASSLIARDSTGELF
-,TRBJ2-1,-,TRBV19,ATNRGGGAGNEQF
-,TRBJ2-1,TRBD2,TRBV4-3,ASSQDPTSGTYNEQF
-,TRBJ1-2,-,TRBV28,ASSLRLGRDYGYT
-,TRBJ1-4,-,TRBV7-9,ASSFSGRVEKLF
-,TRBJ2-2,TRBD1,TRBV7-2,ASSLDRGPGELF
-,TRBJ2-1,-,TRBV2,ASRRGGTGIAEQF
-,TRBJ2-2,-,TRBV19,ASSIPPGELF
-,TRBJ2-7,-,TRBV5-6,ASSKQGVHEQY
once,TRBJ1-2,-,TRBV3-1/TRBV3-2,ASSPSVVGVSSLGGYT
-,TRBJ2-3,TRBD1,TRBV18,ASSPDRASTDTQY
few,TRBJ2-3,-,TRBV24-1,ATSDSVLGEGPDTQY
few,TRBJ2-2,TRBD1,TRBV5-6,ASSLLGQGVPGELF